Shown below are 17 T cell receptor beta chains from a single sample sequenced in a study of identical twins. TCRdb re-called the 5' RACE reads with MiXCR, one entry per CDR3 protein. In the table there are roughly 750,000 distinct CDR3 sequences, less than 25% of which are singletons. The sample also formed part of further work on T cells expressing NK-cell markers.

Sequenced input: PBMCs. Receptors originate from a woman aged 18-29 years in good health.

This clonotype has only a few counts. V and J are TRBV10-3 and TRBJ2-1; D may be TRBD2 (6 bases). The V end was cut by 0 bases, the J end by 8 bases, with 17 bases between. The V gene's germline CDR1 is ENHRY and CDR2 SYGVKD. The CDR3 loop spans 16 amino acids. The chain's CDR3 is CAISESTRTGVYEQFF. The CDR3 DNA reads as TGTGCCATCAGTGAGTCGACTCGTACGGGAGTCTATGAGCAGTTCTTC.

Only a few counts were recorded for this clonotype. The genes are TRBV5-1 and TRBJ1-1; weak D call: TRBD1 (5 bases). The CDR3 has 15 residues. Germline V gives CDR1 SGHRS, CDR2 YFSETQ. V was pared by 1 base and J by 5 bases, with 15 bases between. In DNA, the CDR3 is TGCGCCAGCAGCTTGAAACGGGACGTAGCGACTGAAGCTTTCTTT. Translating it yields CASSLKRDVATEAFF.

The genes are TRBV12-3 or TRBV12-4 and TRBJ2-1, with D hard to call. This CDR3 region has 14 residues. V was shortened by 3 bases and J by 4 bases, with 10 bases between the two germline ends. CDR3 sequence reads: CASSFPTQYNEQFF. The CDR3 bases are TGTGCCAGCAGTTTCCCAACACAATACAATGAGCAGTTCTTC.

In this sample, this clonotype turned up a few times. The rearrangement joins TRBV29-1 to TRBJ2-1; 10 nucleotides agree with TRBD2. The V gene end was trimmed by 7 bases and the J gene end by 7 bases; junction bases not matched to a gene: 16. The CDR3 spans 16 residues. CDR1 and CDR2 from the germline V gene are SQVTM and ANQGSEA. The CDR3 region is CSANSPLAGVRNEQFF. In nucleotides, the CDR3 is TGCAGCGCCAATAGTCCGCTAGCGGGGGTAAGAAATGAGCAGTTCTTC.

The chain is built from TRBV9 and TRBJ2-3, with D possibly being TRBD1 (6 bases). The V end was cut by 2 bases, the J end by 4 bases, with 20 bases between. Germline V lookup: CDR1 SGDLS, CDR2 YYNGEE. The CDR3 is 17 residues long. For the CDR3, the DNA is TGTGCCAGCAGCGTCTCTAGCCTGGGAAGGGGGTCAGATACGCAGTATTTT. It is translated as CASSVSSLGRGSDTQYF.

The table lists this clonotype with many counts. The chain employs TRBV20-1 and TRBJ2-7; 8 bases match TRBD2. Germline lookup yields CDR1 DFQATT and CDR2 SNEGSKA (reference sequence). The CDR3 is 13 residues long. V was pared by 6 bases and J by 2 bases, with 6 bases of the junction left unmatched. The CDR3 DNA sequence: TGCAGTGCCCTACTAGCGGACCCCTACGAGCAGTACTTC. Translating gives CSALLADPYEQYF.

The rearrangement links TRBV29-1 to TRBJ2-3, with TRBD2 as a possible D gene (5 bases). Trimming pared 1 base from V and 8 bases from J, leaving 19 bases between. The CDR3 has 15 residues. Germline assignment: CDR1 SQVTM and CDR2 ANQGSEA. CDR3: CSVEGTVASGGTQYF. As DNA, the CDR3 is TGCAGCGTTGAAGGGACTGTTGCTTCGGGTGGTACGCAGTATTTT.

This clonotype occurred a few times. The CDR3: CASSLGGTSLYEQYF. The CDR3 DNA sequence: TGTGCCAGCAGTTTGGGTGGGACATCTCTGTACGAGCAGTACTTC. The chain has TRBV27 and TRBJ2-7, with D tentatively TRBD1 (6 bases). The V end was cut by 3 bases, the J end by 4 bases, with 16 bases between. Germline lookup yields CDR1 MNHEY and CDR2 SMNVEV (reference sequence). This CDR3 is 15 amino acids long.

The genes are TRBV20-1 and TRBJ2-2, with TRBD1 matching over 9 bases. This CDR3 has 16 amino acids. Losses at the gene ends were 0 bases for V and 3 bases for J; bases not matched to a gene: 5. The germline V gene encodes CDR1 DFQATT and CDR2 SNEGSKA (reference sequence). The CDR3 loop reads CSARDRTGVDTGELFF. The CDR3 coding sequence is TGCAGTGCTAGAGATCGGACAGGGGTAGACACCGGGGAGCTGTTTTTT.

This clonotype was observed a handful of times. Here the CDR3 DNA reads TGTGCCAGCAGAGAGGGTGGGATCGATACGCAGTATTTT. It is translated as CASREGGIDTQYF. The rearrangement links TRBV6-6 to TRBJ2-3; maybe TRBD2 (5 bases). This CDR3 has 13 residues. V was clipped by 6 bases and J by 6 bases, with 13 bases between them. CDR1 is MNHNY and CDR2 is SVGAGI in the germline V gene (reference sequence).

The table lists this clonotype with a few counts. This rearrangement joins TRBV2 to TRBJ2-5; possible D gene TRBD1, 6 bases. The CDR3 totals 16 residues. The germline V gene has CDR1 SNHLY and CDR2 FYNNEI. Trimming took off 5 bases at V and 0 bases at J, with 16 bases between the two ends. CDR3 in amino acids: CASSPRDKFYQETQYF. DNA of the CDR3: TGTGCCAGCAGTCCACGGGACAAATTTTACCAAGAGACCCAGTACTTC.

This clonotype came up a few times. This chain connects TRBV7-2 to TRBJ2-1, with a weak D call TRBD2 (5 bases). Germline CDR1 reads SGHTA; CDR2 reads FQGNSA. The CDR3 totals 12 residues. Trimming stripped 6 bases from V and 4 bases from J, with 7 bases between. The CDR3 DNA reads TGTGCCAGCAGTACTAGTTACAATGAGCAGTTCTTC. Amino acid sequence: CASSTSYNEQFF.

The rearrangement uses TRBV6-2 or TRBV6-3 and TRBJ2-7; 8 nucleotides match TRBD1. Germline values: CDR1 MNHEY, CDR2 SVGEGT. The CDR3 has 16 amino acids. V shed 5 bases, J shed 3 bases, and the junction held 12 bases outside the gene matches. The CDR3 nucleotides read TGTGCCAGCAGTGCGTCGACTTACAGGGGGAGCTACGAGCAGTACTTC. Residues: CASSASTYRGSYEQYF.

The rearrangement joins TRBV7-9 to TRBJ1-1; no definite D call. CDR1 is SEHNR, CDR2 FQNEAQ, per germline (reference sequence). This CDR3 has 12 residues. Trimming pared 7 bases from V and 4 bases from J, leaving 10 bases between. The DNA of the CDR3 is TGTGCCAGCACCCGAGCGGGCACTGAAGCTTTCTTT. Protein sequence: CASTRAGTEAFF.

This clonotype was recorded at least ten times. V gene TRBV12-3 or TRBV12-4 combines with J gene TRBJ1-1; the D is unclear. The CDR3 totals 11 residues. V was shortened by 7 bases and J by 2 bases, with 5 bases between the two germline ends. The CDR3, as DNA: TGTGCCAGCACCTCTAACACTGAAGCTTTCTTT. The encoded protein is CASTSNTEAFF.

This clonotype came up a few times. The chain has TRBV7-9 and TRBJ1-4; D is perhaps TRBD1 (6 bases). Germline V gene lookup returns CDR1 SEHNR and CDR2 FQNEAQ (reference sequence). Trimming pared 11 bases from V and 8 bases from J, leaving 24 bases between. The CDR3 is 15 amino acids. CDR3 in amino acids: CALDPGAPTGEKLFF. The CDR3 DNA reads as TGTGCCCTTGACCCGGGTGCACCGACAGGAGAAAAACTGTTTTTT.

This chain connects TRBV12-3 or TRBV12-4 to TRBJ2-5, with a weak D call TRBD1 (6 bases). With 8 bases removed from V and 7 bases from J, the gap between germline ends came to 8 bases. This CDR3 comprises 10 residues. The CDR3 coding sequence is TGTGCCAGCGTAGGGGGGACCCAGTACTTC. Residues: CASVGGTQYF.